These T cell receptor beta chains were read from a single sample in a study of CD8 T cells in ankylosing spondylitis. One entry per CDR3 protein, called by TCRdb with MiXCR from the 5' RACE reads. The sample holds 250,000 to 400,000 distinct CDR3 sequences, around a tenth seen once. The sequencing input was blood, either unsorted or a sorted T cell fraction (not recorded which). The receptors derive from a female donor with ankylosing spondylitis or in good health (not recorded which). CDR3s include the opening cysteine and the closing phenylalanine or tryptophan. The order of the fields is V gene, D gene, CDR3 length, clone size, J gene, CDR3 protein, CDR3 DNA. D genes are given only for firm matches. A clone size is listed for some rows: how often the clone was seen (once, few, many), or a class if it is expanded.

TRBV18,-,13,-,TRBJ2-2,CASSPVATGELFF,TGTGCCAGCTCACCAGTTGCGACCGGGGAGCTGTTTTTT
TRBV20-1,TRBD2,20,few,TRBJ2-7,CSARLHRGGTSGTQGYEQYF,TGCAGTGCTAGACTTCACCGAGGGGGGACTAGCGGGACCCAAGGCTACGAGCAGTACTTC
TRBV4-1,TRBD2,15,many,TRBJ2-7,CASSYAGRGEYEQYF,TGCGCCAGCAGCTATGCCGGGAGGGGAGAATACGAGCAGTACTTC
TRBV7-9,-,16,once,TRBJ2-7,CASSLALGRVSYEQYF,TGTGCCAGCAGCTTAGCTCTTGGGAGAGTCTCCTACGAGCAGTACTTC
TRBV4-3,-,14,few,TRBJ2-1,CASSQEPHYNEQFF,TGCGCCAGCAGCCAAGAGCCCCACTACAATGAGCAGTTCTTC
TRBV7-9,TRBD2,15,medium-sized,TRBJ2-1,CASSLKLADYNEQFF,TGTGCCAGCAGCTTAAAACTAGCGGACTACAATGAGCAGTTCTTC
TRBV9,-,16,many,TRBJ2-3,CASSTSRLGPRDTQYF,TGTGCCAGCAGCACTTCCCGACTAGGGCCCCGGGATACGCAGTATTTT
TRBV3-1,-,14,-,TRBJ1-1,CASSQVEGGTEAFF,TGTGCCAGCAGCCAAGTAGAGGGGGGGACTGAAGCTTTCTTT
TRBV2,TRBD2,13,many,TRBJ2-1,CASSQAGGHEQFF,TGTGCCAGCAGTCAAGCGGGGGGGCACGAGCAGTTCTTC
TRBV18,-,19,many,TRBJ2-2,CASSLHHPDVGVGTGELFF,TGTGCCAGCTCACTCCACCACCCCGACGTAGGGGTAGGCACCGGGGAGCTGTTTTTT
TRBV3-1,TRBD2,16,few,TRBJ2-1,CASSQGGGSSYNEQFF,TGTGCCAGCAGCCAAGGGGGCGGGAGCTCCTACAATGAGCAGTTCTTC
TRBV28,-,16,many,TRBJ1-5,CASRNVLQNSNQPQHF,TGTGCCAGCAGAAACGTGTTACAGAATAGCAATCAGCCCCAGCATTTT
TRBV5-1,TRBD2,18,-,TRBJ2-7,CASSLNLAGPSLRYEQYF,TGCGCCAGCAGCTTGAACCTAGCGGGACCATCGTTACGCTACGAGCAGTACTTC
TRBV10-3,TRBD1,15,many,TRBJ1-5,CAISEGGQGGQPQHF,TGTGCCATCAGTGAAGGCGGACAGGGAGGTCAGCCCCAGCATTTT
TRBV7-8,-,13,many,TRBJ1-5,CASSLAEGQPQHF,TGTGCCAGCAGCTTAGCAGAAGGACAGCCCCAGCATTTT
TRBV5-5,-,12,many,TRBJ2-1,CASSLQNNEQFF,TGTGCCAGCAGCTTACAGAACAATGAGCAGTTCTTC
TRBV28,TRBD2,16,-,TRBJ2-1,CASSPIRTGGRNEQFF,TGTGCCAGCAGTCCGATTCGTACGGGAGGCCGCAATGAGCAGTTCTTC
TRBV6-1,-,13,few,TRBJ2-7,CASSSPLSGEQYF,TGTGCCAGCAGTAGCCCCTTAAGCGGTGAGCAGTACTTC
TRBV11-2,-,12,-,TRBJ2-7,CASSSRGLEQYF,TGTGCCAGCAGCTCCCGAGGGTTGGAGCAGTACTTC
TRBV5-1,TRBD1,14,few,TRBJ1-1,CASSTETGFKEAFF,TGCGCCAGCAGCACGGAGACAGGGTTCAAGGAAGCTTTCTTT
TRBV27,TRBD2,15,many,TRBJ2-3,CASKGGGSPGDTQYF,TGTGCCTCTAAAGGCGGGGGGTCCCCCGGAGATACGCAGTATTTT
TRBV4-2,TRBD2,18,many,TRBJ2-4,CASSQEREASLAKNIQYF,TGTGCCAGCAGCCAAGAGCGGGAGGCTTCATTAGCCAAAAACATTCAGTACTTC
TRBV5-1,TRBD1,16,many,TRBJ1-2,CASSSGQGAKSYGYTF,TGCGCCAGCAGCTCGGGACAGGGGGCGAAAAGCTATGGCTACACCTTC
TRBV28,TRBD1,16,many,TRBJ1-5,CASSSRLGTGGQPQHF,TGTGCCAGCAGTTCCCGCCTCGGGACAGGAGGTCAGCCCCAGCATTTT
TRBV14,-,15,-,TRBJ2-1,CASSQDRLAYNEQFF,TGTGCCAGCAGCCAAGATAGGCTAGCGTACAATGAGCAGTTCTTC
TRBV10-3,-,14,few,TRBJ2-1,CAIRTRGAGNEQFF,TGTGCCATCAGGACGCGGGGAGCGGGCAATGAGCAGTTCTTC
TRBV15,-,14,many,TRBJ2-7,CATSRDQASNEQYF,TGTGCCACCAGCAGAGATCAAGCTTCCAACGAGCAGTACTTC
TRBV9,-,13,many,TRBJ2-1,CASSLVKGNEQFF,TGTGCCAGCAGCCTAGTGAAGGGGAATGAGCAGTTCTTC
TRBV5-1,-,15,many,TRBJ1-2,CASSLDGSFGYGYTF,TGCGCCAGCAGCTTGGATGGCAGTTTTGGCTATGGCTACACCTTC
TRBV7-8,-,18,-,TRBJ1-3,CASSLVSRVEVSGNTIYF,TGTGCCAGCAGCTTAGTCTCTAGGGTGGAAGTCTCTGGAAACACCATATATTTT
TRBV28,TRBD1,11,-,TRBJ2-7,CASRRTGDTYF,TGTGCCAGCAGAAGGACAGGGGATACGTACTTC
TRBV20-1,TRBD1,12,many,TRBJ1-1,CSAMTGLNEAFF,TGCAGTGCCATGACAGGGCTCAATGAAGCTTTCTTT
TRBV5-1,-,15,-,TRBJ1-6,CASSMDSGRNSPLHF,TGCGCCAGCAGCATGGACAGTGGCCGGAATTCACCCCTCCACTTT
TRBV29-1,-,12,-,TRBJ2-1,CSVSELINEQFF,TGCAGCGTTTCGGAGCTTATCAATGAGCAGTTCTTC
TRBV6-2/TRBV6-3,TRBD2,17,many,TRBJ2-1,CASTHRLAGTYSNEQFF,TGTGCCAGCACCCATAGGCTAGCGGGAACCTACTCCAATGAGCAGTTCTTC
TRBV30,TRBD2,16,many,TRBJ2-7,CAWSAGRTSGFYEQYF,TGTGCCTGGAGTGCCGGCCGGACTAGCGGCTTTTACGAGCAGTACTTC
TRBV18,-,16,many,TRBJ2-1,CASSPSRGSIYNEQFF,TGTGCCAGCTCACCCTCGAGGGGATCTATTTACAATGAGCAGTTCTTC
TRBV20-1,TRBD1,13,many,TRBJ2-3,CSARGTGVYTQYF,TGCAGTGCTAGAGGGACAGGGGTTTATACGCAGTATTTT
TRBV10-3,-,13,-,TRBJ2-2,CAIRRGYTGELFF,TGTGCCATCAGGAGGGGATACACCGGGGAGCTGTTTTTT
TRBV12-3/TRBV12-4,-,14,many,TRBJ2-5,CASSLSGREETQYF,TGTGCCAGCAGTTTATCAGGCAGGGAGGAGACCCAGTACTTC
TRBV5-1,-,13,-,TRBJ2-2,CASILARSGELFF,TGCGCCAGCATCTTGGCCAGATCCGGGGAGCTGTTTTTT
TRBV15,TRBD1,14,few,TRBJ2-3,CATSKGQAADTQYF,TGTGCCACCAGTAAGGGACAGGCCGCAGATACGCAGTATTTT
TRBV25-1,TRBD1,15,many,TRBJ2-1,CASSPGQISYNEQFF,TGTGCCAGCAGTCCGGGACAGATCTCCTACAATGAGCAGTTCTTC
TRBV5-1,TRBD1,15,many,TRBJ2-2,CASGNRGRETGELFF,TGCGCCAGCGGTAACAGGGGAAGAGAGACCGGGGAGCTGTTTTTT